The sequence of this T cell receptor (beta chain) was determined in a study of cytomegalovirus exposure and HLA in healthy donors. Study results and limitations: Researchers catalogued roughly 150 TCR beta chains as cytomegalovirus-associated.

This clone came up once. Antigen unknown. PCR used 60 Vbeta primers and 13 Jbeta primers. Only in-frame clones appear in the TCRdb table, and some are missing; sequencing was by immunoSEQ multiplex PCR. The sample shows around 200,000 clones, 70% to 75% of them seen only once. The CDR3 runs 16 residues. The V gene lost 0 bases and the J gene lost 1 base, with 13 bases spanning the gap. The germline V gene has CDR1 LNHNV and CDR2 YYDKDF (reference sequence). This receptor was taken from a man aged 25 to 45 in good health and CMV-seropositive. Sequencing used PBMCs. This sequence joins TRBV15 and TRBJ2-7; D possibly corresponds to TRBD2 (6 bases). Here the CDR3 reads CATSRDRRVWSYEQYF. Here the CDR3 DNA reads TGTGCCACCAGCAGAGATAGGAGGGTGTGGTCCTACGAGCAGTACTTC.